This T cell receptor (beta chain) derives from a study of blood T cell repertoires in COVID-19. Study-level background: Spain, Italy and the United States supplied samples that represented acute and convalescent COVID-19.

This clone showed up just a few times. This table comes from immunoSEQ multiplex PCR, and its TCRdb copy is limited to in-frame clones, with some not included. The sample contains 200,000 to 300,000 clones, roughly 80% of which appear only once. The germline V gene has CDR1 LGHNA and CDR2 YNFKEQ. V was clipped by 5 bases and J by 7 bases, with 9 bases between them. The CDR3 is 12 residues long. Sequenced material: peripheral blood. This TCR derives from a woman of 80 years or more with acute or convalescent COVID-19. The V and J genes are TRBV4-2 and TRBJ2-1, with D uncertain. CDR3 in amino acids: CASSWALNEQFF. CDR3 in DNA: TGTGCCAGCAGCTGGGCCTTGAATGAGCAGTTCTTC.